Shown below are 9 T cell receptor beta chains from a single sample sequenced in a study of shared clonotypes between healthy human individuals. The protocol was immunoSEQ multiplex PCR, while the TCRdb copy is restricted to in-frame clones and leaves out a portion. The sample has 2,500,000 or so clones; roughly 92% are singletons. Sequences were obtained from naive CD4+ T cells sorted from blood. Specified subset: CD45RA+ positively selected. The receptors were sampled from a man between 18 and 29 years old in good health.

The rearrangement joins TRBV18 to TRBJ2-7; either TRBD1 or TRBD2 may fit D (5 bases each). From germline, CDR1 is KGHSH and CDR2 LQKENI. CDR3 length equals 13 residues. V dropped 2 bases and J dropped 6 bases, with 11 bases sitting between them. DNA for the CDR3: TGTGCCAGCTCACCAGTTACCGGGGCCGAGCAGTACTTC. This gives the protein CASSPVTGAEQYF. The complete variable domain, with remaining parts taken from reference TRBV18 and TRBJ2-7, reads NAGVMQNPRHLVRRRGQEARLRCSPMKGHSHVYWYRQLPEEGLKFMVYLQKENIIDESGMPKERFSAEFPKEGPSILRIQQVVRGDSAAYFCASSPVTGAEQYFGPGTRLTVT.

The gene calls are TRBV5-6 and TRBJ2-5; D may match TRBD1 or TRBD2 (5 bases each). The CDR3 contains 14 residues. In germline, CDR1 is SGHDT, CDR2 YYEEEE. V shed 3 bases and J shed 6 bases, with 15 bases lying between them. The CDR3 region has the DNA TGTGCCAGCAGCTCCTTGGGGGATACGAAGACCCAGTACTTC. It yields the protein CASSSLGDTKTQYF.

The chain recombines TRBV6-6 with TRBJ2-5; D is undetermined. Per the germline V gene, CDR1 is MNHNY and CDR2 is SVGAGI (reference sequence). The CDR3 is made up of 14 amino acids. Trimming removed 7 bases at V and 2 bases at J, with 14 bases between. CDR3 nucleotide sequence: TGTGCCAGCACCCGGGCGCTGGGGCAAGAGACCCAGTACTTC. This sequence encodes CASTRALGQETQYF.

The CDR3 DNA reads TGTGCCAGCAGCTTATCCCAGCCGACCTATGGCTACACCTTC. Translating gives CASSLSQPTYGYTF. The V gene is TRBV7-9, the J gene TRBJ1-2; D is undetermined. The V end lost 2 bases, the J end lost 4 bases, and 11 bases lay between the germline ends. The CDR3 runs 14 residues. The germline V gene encodes CDR1 SEHNR and CDR2 FQNEAQ (reference sequence).

V gene TRBV2 combines with J gene TRBJ2-4, with a tentative D call TRBD1 (5 bases). The V gene lost 2 bases and the J gene lost 9 bases, with 17 bases spanning the gap. Germline values: CDR1 SNHLY, CDR2 FYNNEI. The CDR3 covers 15 residues. Here the CDR3 DNA reads TGTGCCAGCAGTGAACAGGGCCTTGAGTTCGGCATTCAGTACTTC. The encoded protein is CASSEQGLEFGIQYF.

V is TRBV7-3 and J is TRBJ1-2, with TRBD1 matching over 7 bases. V trimming: 2 bases; J trimming: 4 bases; junction bases outside the gene matches: 7. The CDR3 sequence is 15 residues long. CDR1 SGHTA and CDR2 FQGTGA come from the germline V gene. The DNA of the CDR3 is TGTGCCAGCAGCTTACTAGGGGGCGCAGGCTATGGCTACACCTTC. Amino acid sequence: CASSLLGGAGYGYTF.

This chain links TRBV28 with TRBJ2-7; D not resolved. The CDR3 loop spans 11 amino acids. V was shortened by 8 bases and J by 5 bases, with 10 bases between the two germline ends. Germline V gene data show CDR1 as MDHEN and CDR2 as SYDVKM. The CDR3 region is CASSRLNEQYF. The CDR3 nucleotides are TGTGCCAGCTCCCGGTTGAACGAGCAGTACTTC. The variable domain in full, with the rest retrieved from reference TRBV28 and TRBJ2-7, is DVKVTQSSRYLVKRTGEKVFLECVQDMDHENMFWYRQDPGLGLRLIYFSYDVKMKEKGDIPEGYSVSREKKERFSLILESASTNQTSMYLCASSRLNEQYFGPGTRLTVT.

The chain is built from TRBV25-1 and TRBJ1-4; D may be TRBD1 (5 bases). Germline V gene lookup returns CDR1 MGHDK and CDR2 SYGVNS. The CDR3 is made up of 17 amino acids. Trimming took off 1 base at V and 6 bases at J, with 18 bases between the two ends. CDR3 protein: CASSELPGRGTDEKLFF. In DNA, the CDR3 is TGTGCCAGCAGTGAATTGCCGGGGAGGGGTACCGATGAAAAACTGTTTTTT.

The gene calls are TRBV27 and TRBJ2-2, with 11 bases aligning to TRBD2. This CDR3 has 13 residues. Germline lookup yields CDR1 MNHEY and CDR2 SMNVEV (reference sequence). Trimming cost V 6 bases and J 9 bases; bases outside gene matches: 3. The CDR3, as DNA: TGTGCCAGCAGGCTAGCGGGGGGTCGGGAGCTGTTTTTT. Encoded protein: CASRLAGGRELFF.